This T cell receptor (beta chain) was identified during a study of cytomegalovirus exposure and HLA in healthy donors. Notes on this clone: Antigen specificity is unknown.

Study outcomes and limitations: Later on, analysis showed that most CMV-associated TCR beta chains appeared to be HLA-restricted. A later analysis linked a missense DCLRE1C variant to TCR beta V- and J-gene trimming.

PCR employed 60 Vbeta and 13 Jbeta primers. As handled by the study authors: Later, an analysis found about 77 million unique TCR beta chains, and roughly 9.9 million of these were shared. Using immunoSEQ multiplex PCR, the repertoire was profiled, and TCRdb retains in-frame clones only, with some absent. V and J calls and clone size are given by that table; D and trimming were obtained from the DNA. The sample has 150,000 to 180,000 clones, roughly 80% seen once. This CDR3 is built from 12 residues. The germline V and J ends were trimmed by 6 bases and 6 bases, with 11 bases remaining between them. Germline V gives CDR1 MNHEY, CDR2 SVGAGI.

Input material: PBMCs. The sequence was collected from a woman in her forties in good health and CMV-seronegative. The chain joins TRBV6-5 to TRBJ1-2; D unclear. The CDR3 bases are TGTGCCAGCAGCCTTAGAGGGAATGGCTACACCTTC. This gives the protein CASSLRGNGYTF.